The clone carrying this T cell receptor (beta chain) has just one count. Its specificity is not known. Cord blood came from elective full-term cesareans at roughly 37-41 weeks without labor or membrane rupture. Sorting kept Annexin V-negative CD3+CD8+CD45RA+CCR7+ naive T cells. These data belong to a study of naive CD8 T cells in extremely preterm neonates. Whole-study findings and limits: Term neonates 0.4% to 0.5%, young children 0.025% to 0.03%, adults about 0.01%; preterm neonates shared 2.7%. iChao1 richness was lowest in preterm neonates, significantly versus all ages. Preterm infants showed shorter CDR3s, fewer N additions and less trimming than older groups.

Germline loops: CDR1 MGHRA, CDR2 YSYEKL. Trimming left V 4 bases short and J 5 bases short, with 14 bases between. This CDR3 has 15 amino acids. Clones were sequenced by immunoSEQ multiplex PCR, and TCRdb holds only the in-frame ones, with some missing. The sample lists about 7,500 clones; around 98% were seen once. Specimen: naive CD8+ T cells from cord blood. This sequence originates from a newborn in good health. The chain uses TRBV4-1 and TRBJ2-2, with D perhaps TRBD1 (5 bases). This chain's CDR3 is CASSPREQKTGELFF. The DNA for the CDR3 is TGCGCCAGCAGCCCCAGGGAACAGAAAACCGGGGAGCTGTTTTTT.